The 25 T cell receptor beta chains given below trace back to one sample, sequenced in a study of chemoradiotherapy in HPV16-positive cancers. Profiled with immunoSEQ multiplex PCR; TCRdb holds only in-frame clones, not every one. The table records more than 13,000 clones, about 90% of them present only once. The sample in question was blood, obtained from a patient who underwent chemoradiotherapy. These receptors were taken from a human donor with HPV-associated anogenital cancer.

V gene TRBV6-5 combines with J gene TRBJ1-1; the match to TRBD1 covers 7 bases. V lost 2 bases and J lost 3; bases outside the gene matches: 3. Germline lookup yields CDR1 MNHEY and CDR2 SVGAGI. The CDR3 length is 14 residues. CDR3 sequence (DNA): TGTGCCAGCAGTTACGACAGGGTCGACACTGAAGCTTTCTTT. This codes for CASSYDRVDTEAFF.

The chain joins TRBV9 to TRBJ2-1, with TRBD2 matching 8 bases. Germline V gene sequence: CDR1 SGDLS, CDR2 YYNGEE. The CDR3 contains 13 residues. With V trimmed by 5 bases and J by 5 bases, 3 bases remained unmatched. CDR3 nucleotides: TGTGCCAGCAGTCGGGGGGGCGACAATGAGCAGTTCTTC. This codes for CASSRGGDNEQFF.

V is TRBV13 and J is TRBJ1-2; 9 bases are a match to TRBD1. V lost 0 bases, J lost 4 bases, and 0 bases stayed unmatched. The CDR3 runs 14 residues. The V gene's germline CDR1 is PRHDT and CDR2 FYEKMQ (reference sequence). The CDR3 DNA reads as TGTGCCAGCAGCTTAGGGACAGGGGGCTATGGCTACACCTTC. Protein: CASSLGTGGYGYTF.

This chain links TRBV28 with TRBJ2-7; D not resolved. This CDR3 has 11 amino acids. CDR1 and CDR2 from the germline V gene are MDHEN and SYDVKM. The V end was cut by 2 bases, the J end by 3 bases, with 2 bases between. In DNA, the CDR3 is TGTGCCAGCAGTTTAGGCTACGAGCAGTACTTC. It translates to CASSLGYEQYF.

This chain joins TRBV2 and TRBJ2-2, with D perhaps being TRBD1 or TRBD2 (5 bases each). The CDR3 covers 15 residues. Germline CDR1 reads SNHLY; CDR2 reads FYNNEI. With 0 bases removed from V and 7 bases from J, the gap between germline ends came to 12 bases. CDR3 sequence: CASSEAPLGVGELFF. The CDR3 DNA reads TGTGCCAGCAGTGAAGCACCGTTGGGGGTCGGGGAGCTGTTTTTT. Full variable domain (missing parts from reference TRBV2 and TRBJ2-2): EPEVTQTPSHQVTQMGQEVILRCVPISNHLYFYWYRQILGQKVEFLVSFYNNEISEKSEIFDDQFSVERPDGSNFTLKIRSTKLEDSAMYFCASSEAPLGVGELFFGEGSRLTVL.

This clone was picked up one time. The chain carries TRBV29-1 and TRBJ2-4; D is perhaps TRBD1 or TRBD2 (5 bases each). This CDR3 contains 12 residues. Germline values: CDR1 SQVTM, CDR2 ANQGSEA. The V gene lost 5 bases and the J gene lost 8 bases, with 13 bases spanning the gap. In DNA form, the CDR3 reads TGCAGCGTTAAGGGGACGGGGCACATTCAGTACTTC. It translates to CSVKGTGHIQYF.

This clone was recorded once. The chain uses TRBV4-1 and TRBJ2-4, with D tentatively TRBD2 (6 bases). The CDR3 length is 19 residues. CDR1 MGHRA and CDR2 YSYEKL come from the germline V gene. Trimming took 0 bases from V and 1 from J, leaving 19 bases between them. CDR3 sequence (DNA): TGCGCCAGCAGCCAAGATAGGTCCCAGGAGGGCTTGGCCAAAAACATTCAGTACTTC. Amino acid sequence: CASSQDRSQEGLAKNIQYF.

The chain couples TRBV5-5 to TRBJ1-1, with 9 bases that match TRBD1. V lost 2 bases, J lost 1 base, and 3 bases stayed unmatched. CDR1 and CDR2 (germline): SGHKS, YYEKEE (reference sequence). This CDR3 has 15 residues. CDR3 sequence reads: CASSFMTGGNTEAFF. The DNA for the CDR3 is TGTGCCAGCAGCTTTATGACAGGGGGGAACACTGAAGCTTTCTTT.

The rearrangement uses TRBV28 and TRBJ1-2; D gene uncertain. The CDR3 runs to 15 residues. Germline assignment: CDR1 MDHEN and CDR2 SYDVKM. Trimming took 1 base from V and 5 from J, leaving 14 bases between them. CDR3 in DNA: TGTGCCAGCAGTTTATACGGCAAGCCGACTTATGGCTACACCTTC. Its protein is CASSLYGKPTYGYTF.

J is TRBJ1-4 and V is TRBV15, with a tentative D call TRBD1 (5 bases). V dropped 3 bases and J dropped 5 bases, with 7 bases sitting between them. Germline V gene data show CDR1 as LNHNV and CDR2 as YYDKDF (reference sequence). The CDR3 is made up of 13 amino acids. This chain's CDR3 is CATSRGRNEKLFF. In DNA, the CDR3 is TGTGCCACCAGCAGGGGGCGCAATGAAAAACTGTTTTTT. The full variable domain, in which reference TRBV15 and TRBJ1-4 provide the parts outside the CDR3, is DAMVIQNPRYQVTQFGKPVTLSCSQTLNHNVMYWYQQKSSQAPKLLFHYYDKDFNNEADTPDNFQSRRPNTSFCFLDIRSPGLGDTAMYLCATSRGRNEKLFFGSGTQLSVL.

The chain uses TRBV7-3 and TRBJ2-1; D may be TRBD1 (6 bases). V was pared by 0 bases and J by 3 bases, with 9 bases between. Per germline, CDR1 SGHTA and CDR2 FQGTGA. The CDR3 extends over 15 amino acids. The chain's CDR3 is CASSLTGGVYNEQFF. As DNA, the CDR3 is TGTGCCAGCAGCTTAACAGGGGGTGTCTACAATGAGCAGTTCTTC.

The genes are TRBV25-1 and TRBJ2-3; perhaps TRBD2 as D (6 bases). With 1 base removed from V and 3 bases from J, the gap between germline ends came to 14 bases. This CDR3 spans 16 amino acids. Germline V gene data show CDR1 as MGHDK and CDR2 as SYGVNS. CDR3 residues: CASSESDGGATDTQYF. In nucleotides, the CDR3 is TGTGCCAGCAGTGAATCGGACGGGGGTGCGACAGATACGCAGTATTTT.

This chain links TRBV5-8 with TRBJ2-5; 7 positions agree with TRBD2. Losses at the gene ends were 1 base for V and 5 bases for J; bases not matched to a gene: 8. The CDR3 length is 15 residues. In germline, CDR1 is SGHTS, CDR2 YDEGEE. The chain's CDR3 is CASSLRGGSGETQYF. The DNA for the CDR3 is TGTGCCAGCAGCTTGCGGGGCGGGAGTGGCGAGACCCAGTACTTC.

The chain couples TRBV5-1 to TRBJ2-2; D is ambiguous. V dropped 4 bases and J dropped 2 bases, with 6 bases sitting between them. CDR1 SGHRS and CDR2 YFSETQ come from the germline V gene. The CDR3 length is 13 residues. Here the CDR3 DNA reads TGCGCCAGCAGCCTCTTTAACACCGGGGAGCTGTTTTTT. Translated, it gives CASSLFNTGELFF. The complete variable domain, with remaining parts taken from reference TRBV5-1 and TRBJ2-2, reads KAGVTQTPRYLIKTRGQQVTLSCSPISGHRSVSWYQQTPGQGLQFLFEYFSETQRNKGNFPGRFSGRQFSNSRSEMNVSTLELGDSALYLCASSLFNTGELFFGEGSRLTVL.

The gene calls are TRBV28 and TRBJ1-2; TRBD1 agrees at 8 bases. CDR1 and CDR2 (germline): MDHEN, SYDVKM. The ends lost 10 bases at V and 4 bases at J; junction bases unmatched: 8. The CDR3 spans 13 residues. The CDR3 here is CAISGDRPYGYTF. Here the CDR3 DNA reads TGTGCCATCTCGGGGGACAGGCCCTATGGCTACACCTTC.

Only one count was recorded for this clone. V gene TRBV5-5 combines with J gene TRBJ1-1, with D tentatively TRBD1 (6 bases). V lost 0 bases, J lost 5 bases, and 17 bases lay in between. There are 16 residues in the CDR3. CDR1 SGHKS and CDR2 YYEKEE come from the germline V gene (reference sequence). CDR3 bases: TGTGCCAGCAGCTTGGTTGTCTTTGGGGGCGCGACTGAAGCTTTCTTT. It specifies CASSLVVFGGATEAFF.

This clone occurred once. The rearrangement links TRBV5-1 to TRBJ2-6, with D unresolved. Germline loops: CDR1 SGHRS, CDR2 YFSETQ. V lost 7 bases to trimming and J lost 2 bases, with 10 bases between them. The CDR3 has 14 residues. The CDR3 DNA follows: TGCGCCAGCGCCAAAGTAGCTGGGGCCAACGTCCTGACTTTC. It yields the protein CASAKVAGANVLTF.

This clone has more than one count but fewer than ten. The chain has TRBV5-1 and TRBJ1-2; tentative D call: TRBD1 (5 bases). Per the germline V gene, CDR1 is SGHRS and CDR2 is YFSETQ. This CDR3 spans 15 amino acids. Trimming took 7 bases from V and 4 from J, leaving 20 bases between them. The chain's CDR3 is CASRRWDRSGYGYTF. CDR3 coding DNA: TGCGCCAGCCGGCGATGGGACCGATCGGGCTATGGCTACACCTTC.

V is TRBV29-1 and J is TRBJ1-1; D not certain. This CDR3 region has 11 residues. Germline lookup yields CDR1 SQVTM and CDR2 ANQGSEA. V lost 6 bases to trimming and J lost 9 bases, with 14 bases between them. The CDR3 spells CSVWGGLQAFF. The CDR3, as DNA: TGCAGCGTCTGGGGAGGGTTACAAGCTTTCTTT.

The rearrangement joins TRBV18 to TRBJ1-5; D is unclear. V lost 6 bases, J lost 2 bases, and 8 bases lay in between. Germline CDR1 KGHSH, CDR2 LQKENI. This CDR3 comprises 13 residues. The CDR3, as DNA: TGTGCCAGCTCCACCGGGGGCAATCAGCCCCAGCATTTT. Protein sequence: CASSTGGNQPQHF.

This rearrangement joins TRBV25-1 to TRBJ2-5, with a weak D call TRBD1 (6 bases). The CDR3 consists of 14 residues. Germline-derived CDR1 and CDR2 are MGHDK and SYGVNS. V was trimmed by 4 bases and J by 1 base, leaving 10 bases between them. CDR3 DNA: TGTGCCAGCAGTGGTCAGGGGACCCAAGAGACCCAGTACTTC. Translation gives CASSGQGTQETQYF.

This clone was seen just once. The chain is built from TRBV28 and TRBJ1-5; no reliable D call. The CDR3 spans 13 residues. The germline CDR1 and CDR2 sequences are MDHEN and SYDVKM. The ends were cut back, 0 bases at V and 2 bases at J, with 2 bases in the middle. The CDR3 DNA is TGTGCCAGCAGTTTATGGGGCAATCAGCCCCAGCATTTT. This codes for CASSLWGNQPQHF.

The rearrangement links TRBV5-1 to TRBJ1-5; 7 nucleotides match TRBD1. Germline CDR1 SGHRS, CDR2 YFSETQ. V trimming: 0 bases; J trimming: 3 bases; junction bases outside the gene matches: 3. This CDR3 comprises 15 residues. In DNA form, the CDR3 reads TGCGCCAGCAGCTTGGGACAGGGAAACAATCAGCCCCAGCATTTT. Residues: CASSLGQGNNQPQHF.

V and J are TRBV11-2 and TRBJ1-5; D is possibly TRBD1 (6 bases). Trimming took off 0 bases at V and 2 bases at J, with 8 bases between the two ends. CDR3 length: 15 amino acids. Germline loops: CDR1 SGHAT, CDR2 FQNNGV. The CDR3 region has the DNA TGTGCCAGCAGCTTAGAGGGGGCTGGCAATCAGCCCCAGCATTTT. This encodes CASSLEGAGNQPQHF. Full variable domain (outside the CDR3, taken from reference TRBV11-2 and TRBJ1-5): EAGVAQSPRYKIIEKRQSVAFWCNPISGHATLYWYQQILGQGPKLLIQFQNNGVVDDSQLPKDRFSAERLKGVDSTLKIQPAKLEDSAVYLCASSLEGAGNQPQHFGDGTRLSIL.

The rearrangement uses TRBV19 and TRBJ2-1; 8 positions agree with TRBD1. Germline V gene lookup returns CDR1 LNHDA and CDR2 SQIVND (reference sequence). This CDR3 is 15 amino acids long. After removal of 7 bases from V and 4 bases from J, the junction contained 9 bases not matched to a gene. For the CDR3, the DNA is TGTGCCAGTACCACGGGACAGGTTGAGTACAATGAGCAGTTCTTC. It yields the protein CASTTGQVEYNEQFF.